This TCR beta chain was sequenced for a study of PD-1 blockade in classical Hodgkin lymphoma. Whole-study findings and limits: Only CD4+ TCR diversity, not CD8+, had risen significantly by C4D1. Complete responders started with a diversity level that resembled newly diagnosed patients at baseline.

Relapse was seen in all patients after autologous stem cell transplantation, and brentuximab vedotin exposure was variable. Complete response, partial response or progressive disease were the best responses. In this sample, this clone turned up a few times. The antigen is unknown. Trimming took 10 bases from V and 1 from J, leaving 7 bases between them. The germline gives CDR1 SNHLY, CDR2 FYNNEI. The CDR3 covers 11 residues. Repertoires were generated with immunoSEQ multiplex PCR, while TCRdb's copy carries only in-frame clones and drops some. This sample has about 46,000 clones; roughly 73% occur once, and the top ten carry about 11%.

The sample consisted of peripheral blood mononuclear cells (PBMCs), taken at baseline. The clonotype comes from a human donor with classical Hodgkin lymphoma. V gene TRBV2 combines with J gene TRBJ1-1; D uncertain. CDR3 sequence reads: CATTENTEAFF. In DNA form, the CDR3 reads TGTGCCACGACGGAGAACACTGAAGCTTTCTTT. The full variable domain, with the rest looked up from reference TRBV2 and TRBJ1-1, is EPEVTQTPSHQVTQMGQEVILRCVPISNHLYFYWYRQILGQKVEFLVSFYNNEISEKSEIFDDQFSVERPDGSNFTLKIRSTKLEDSAMYFCATTENTEAFFGQGTRLTVV.